The T cell receptor beta chain described here comes from a study of cytomegalovirus exposure and HLA in healthy donors. Study-level information: Earlier results showed almost 120 million unique TCR beta sequences derived from about 179 million T cells. Findings and limits, study-wide: For TCR beta chains, V- and J-gene trimming was later linked to a missense DCLRE1C variant. Relative to equally common others, HLA-associated TCR beta chains showed greater clonal expansion in a later analysis.

The CDR3 runs to 12 residues. The V gene's germline CDR1 is SGHAT and CDR2 FQNNGV. Trimming removed 0 bases at V and 5 bases at J, with 4 bases between. Donors showed nominal health when sampled, although they likely had unrecorded immune exposures. A note on this clone: Its specificity is not known.

PCR used 60 Vbeta primers and 13 Jbeta primers. Sequencing used immunoSEQ multiplex PCR; TCRdb keeps in-frame clones, though not all of them. Its clone listing holds about 88,000 clones. The receptor was derived from a girl aged 5 to 17 in good health and CMV-seropositive. The chain carries TRBV11-2 and TRBJ2-5, with D uncertain. Sample: PBMCs. CDR3 region: CASSLEGETQYF. The CDR3 nucleotides read TGTGCCAGCAGCTTAGAGGGCGAGACCCAGTACTTC.